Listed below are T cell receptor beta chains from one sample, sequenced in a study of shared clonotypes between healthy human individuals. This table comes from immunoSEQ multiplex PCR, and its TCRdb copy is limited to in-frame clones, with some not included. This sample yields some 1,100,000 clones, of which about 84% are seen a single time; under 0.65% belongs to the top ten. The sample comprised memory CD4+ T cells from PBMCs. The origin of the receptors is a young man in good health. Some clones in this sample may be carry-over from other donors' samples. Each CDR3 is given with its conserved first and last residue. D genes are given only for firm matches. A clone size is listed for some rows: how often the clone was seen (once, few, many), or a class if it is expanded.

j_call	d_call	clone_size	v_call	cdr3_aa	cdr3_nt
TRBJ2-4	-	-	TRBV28	CASSFGAQGSKNIQYF	TGTGCCAGCAGTTTCGGGGCCCAGGGTTCCAAAAACATTCAGTACTTC
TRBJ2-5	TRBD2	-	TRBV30	CAWSRTGTREETQYF	TGTGCCTGGAGTAGAACCGGGACTAGGGAAGAGACCCAGTACTTC
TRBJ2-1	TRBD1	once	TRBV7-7	CASSLNGDRANEQFF	TGTGCCAGCAGCTTAAATGGGGACAGGGCCAATGAGCAGTTCTTC
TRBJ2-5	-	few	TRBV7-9	CASSLVAGGETQYF	TGTGCCAGCAGCTTAGTGGCCGGCGGGGAGACCCAGTACTTC
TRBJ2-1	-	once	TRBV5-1	CASRYREGQFF	TGCGCCAGCAGGTACCGAGAAGGGCAGTTCTTC
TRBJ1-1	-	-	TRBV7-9	CASSLGAGMNTEAFF	TGTGCCAGCAGCTTAGGAGCCGGGATGAACACTGAAGCTTTCTTT
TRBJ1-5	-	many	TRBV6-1	CASTSRTADQPQHF	TGTGCCAGTACCTCCAGGACAGCCGATCAGCCCCAGCATTTT
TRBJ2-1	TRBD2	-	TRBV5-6	CASSLRRTSSYNEQFF	TGTGCCAGCAGCTTGAGACGGACTAGCTCCTACAATGAGCAGTTCTTC
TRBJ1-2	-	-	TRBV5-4	CASSLQEFSGYTF	TGTGCCAGCAGCTTACAGGAGTTCTCCGGCTACACCTTC
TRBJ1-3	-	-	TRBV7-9	CASSADTTGGNTIYF	TGTGCCAGCAGCGCGGACACCACGGGGGGAAACACCATATATTTT
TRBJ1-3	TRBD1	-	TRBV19	CASSPEQGKAGNTIYF	TGTGCCAGTAGTCCCGAACAGGGGAAGGCTGGAAACACCATATATTTT
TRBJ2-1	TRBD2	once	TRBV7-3	CASSLLAGGYNEQFF	TGTGCCAGCAGCTTACTAGCGGGGGGGTACAATGAGCAGTTCTTC
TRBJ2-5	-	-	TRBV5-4	CASSLVTEETQYF	TGTGCCAGCAGCTTGGTGACGGAAGAGACCCAGTACTTC
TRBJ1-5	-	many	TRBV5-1	CASSLTADQPQHF	TGCGCCAGCAGCTTAACGGCGGATCAGCCCCAGCATTTT